This TCR beta chain stems from a study of brain T cells in children with intractable seizures. Whole-study findings and limits: Absence of clones before surgery may stem from lower sequencing depth. Patients' HCMV serostatus was unknown; virus specificity rests on CDR3 similarity alone.

Specified time point: blood from clinic visit 5 months post-surgery; TSC patient then seizure free. The assay was immunoSEQ multiplex PCR, and TCRdb's table has in-frame clones only and misses some. The sample holds about 340,000 clones, roughly 92% seen once. A remark on this clone: Its antigen is not known.

This CDR3 is 15 amino acids long. Germline V gene sequence: CDR1 SGHAT, CDR2 FQNNGV. Trimming at V came to 3 bases and at J to 2 bases, leaving 5 bases not matched to a gene. This TCR was recovered from a boy less than two years old with tuberous sclerosis and intractable seizures. This sequence joins TRBV11-2 and TRBJ2-7; 9 bases match TRBD2. The sample consisted of peripheral blood, taken roughly 5 months after surgery. CDR3 region: CASSFSAGGPYEQYF. CDR3 in DNA: TGTGCCAGCAGCTTTTCGGCGGGGGGGCCCTACGAGCAGTACTTC. Combining the CDR3 with reference TRBV11-2 and TRBJ2-7 gives the whole variable domain EAGVAQSPRYKIIEKRQSVAFWCNPISGHATLYWYQQILGQGPKLLIQFQNNGVVDDSQLPKDRFSAERLKGVDSTLKIQPAKLEDSAVYLCASSFSAGGPYEQYFGPGTRLTVT.